The source of this T cell receptor beta chain is a study of naive and memory T cell subsets. For this clonotype: The antigen remains undetermined.

Both TRBC1 and TRBC2 were covered by a beta constant-region primer of two equimolar oligonucleotides. Nested alpha and beta constant-region primers with the SP2 primer drove four PCR rounds on ligated cDNA. Ligation attached a single-stranded oligonucleotide with a 12-nucleotide UMI and the SP2 primer to the cDNA 3' end. TCRdb called the UMI-ligation and nested PCR reads again in MiXCR, with one record for every CDR3 protein. The sample contains under 150,000 distinct CDR3 sequences, about a fifth of which appear only once. Findings and caveats of the study: Findings for naive and memory subsets could not be checked against ground truth. Activation and differentiation may alter RNA-based TCR counts. A few larger clonotypes appeared in naive repertoires, especially CD8, possibly memory cells re-expressing CD45RA. In naive cells, over 85% of TCR sequences were seen only once.

V trimming: 7 bases; J trimming: 2 bases; junction bases outside the gene matches: 10. Germline CDR1 and CDR2: MNHEY and SMNVEV (reference sequence). The CDR3 length is 16 residues. The receptor's source is a human donor in good health. What was sequenced was naive CD8+ T cells from blood. The chain carries TRBV27 and TRBJ2-2; TRBD2 aligns across 7 bases. CDR3 region: CASKLAGGINTGELFF. As DNA, the CDR3 is TGTGCCAGCAAACTAGCCGGGGGGATTAACACCGGGGAGCTGTTTTTT.